The 10 T cell receptor beta chains presented below share a single source sample, sequenced in a study of T cell responses to AZD1222 COVID-19 vaccine (dated by TCRdb to the early 2020s). The time point label for this specimen denotes: about 28 days (+/-7) after the second vaccine dose. The library was produced with the immunoSEQ multiplex PCR assay. Sourced from immuneACCESS, this table was stored by TCRdb with only in-frame sequences that have V and J called. A share of the clones is absent; for the studies checked, an unresolved V gene accounts for under half, and the remainder has no known explanation. For this sample there are 130,000 to 150,000 clones; approximately 86% appear just once. 5.1% of the sample is in the top ten clones. This sample comprised peripheral blood, obtained 28 days after the second AZD1222 dose. These TCRs come from an adult who received the AZD1222 COVID-19 vaccine.

V gene TRBV15 combines with J gene TRBJ1-4; a possible D gene is TRBD1 (6 bases). CDR3 length: 16 residues. CDR1 and CDR2 (germline): LNHNV, YYDKDF (reference sequence). V was cut by 0 bases and J by 8 bases, with 16 bases left in between. CDR3 protein: CATSRDPGEGKEKLFF. CDR3 bases: TGTGCCACCAGCAGAGATCCAGGGGAGGGAAAAGAAAAACTGTTTTTT. The whole variable domain, filled in from reference TRBV15 and TRBJ1-4, reads DAMVIQNPRYQVTQFGKPVTLSCSQTLNHNVMYWYQQKSSQAPKLLFHYYDKDFNNEADTPDNFQSRRPNTSFCFLDIRSPGLGDTAMYLCATSRDPGEGKEKLFFGSGTQLSVL.

The chain employs TRBV13 and TRBJ1-4; no clear D gene. Germline-derived CDR1 and CDR2 are PRHDT and FYEKMQ (reference sequence). The V end lost 0 bases, the J end lost 0 bases, and 8 bases lay between the germline ends. This CDR3 contains 16 residues. CDR3 amino acids: CASSLGLGPTNEKLFF. The CDR3 nucleotides are TGTGCCAGCAGCTTAGGCCTTGGGCCAACTAATGAAAAACTGTTTTTT.

The chain recombines TRBV7-6 with TRBJ1-3, with no clear D. CDR1 is SGHVS and CDR2 is FNYEAQ in the germline V gene. The CDR3 runs 16 residues. Trimming left V 0 bases short and J 0 bases short, with 9 bases between. The CDR3 region is CASSLARADSGNTIYF. CDR3 sequence (DNA): TGTGCCAGCAGCTTAGCGCGGGCAGACTCTGGAAACACCATATATTTT.

The chain couples TRBV4-2 to TRBJ2-3; D is ambiguous. The CDR3 runs 16 residues. Between the trimmed V and J ends, which lost 4 bases and 0 bases, there was a span of 14 bases. From germline, CDR1 is LGHNA and CDR2 YNFKEQ. The CDR3 region is CASSPAKLESTDTQYF. CDR3 DNA: TGTGCCAGCAGCCCGGCGAAGCTAGAGAGCACAGATACGCAGTATTTT.

The chain combines TRBV7-8 with TRBJ1-5; TRBD1 might be the D (5 bases). Germline CDR1 SGHVS, CDR2 FQNEAQ. This CDR3 spans 15 amino acids. Trimming left V 5 bases short and J 1 base short, with 12 bases between. The CDR3 protein is CASSRGIGSNQPQHF. For the CDR3, the DNA is TGTGCCAGCAGCCGGGGGATTGGGAGCAATCAGCCCCAGCATTTT. The complete variable domain, with remaining parts taken from reference TRBV7-8 and TRBJ1-5, reads GAGVSQSPRYKVAKRGQDVALRCDPISGHVSLFWYQQALGQGPEFLTYFQNEAQLDKSGLPSDRFFAERPEGSVSTLKIQRTQQEDSAVYLCASSRGIGSNQPQHFGDGTRLSIL.

The chain uses TRBV6-5 and TRBJ1-2, with no clear D. The V and J ends lost 3 bases and 4 bases respectively, with 9 bases between them. The CDR3 covers 13 residues. Germline V gene lookup returns CDR1 MNHEY and CDR2 SVGAGI. Here the CDR3 reads CASSYWPTYGYTF. The CDR3 nucleotides read TGTGCCAGCAGTTATTGGCCTACCTATGGCTACACCTTC.

The rearrangement uses TRBV5-6 and TRBJ2-7; 7 bases align to TRBD2. The CDR3 consists of 13 residues. The germline V gene has CDR1 SGHDT and CDR2 YYEEEE. Trimming at V came to 7 bases and at J to 2 bases, leaving 6 bases not matched to a gene. The CDR3 sequence is CASGAGETYEQYF. The CDR3 DNA is TGTGCCAGCGGGGCGGGAGAAACCTACGAGCAGTACTTC.

The V gene is TRBV7-9, the J gene TRBJ2-3, with D unresolved. The CDR3 has 16 amino acids. Germline V CDR1 and CDR2: SEHNR, FQNEAQ (reference sequence). V gave up 4 bases and J gave up 0 bases, with 14 bases separating them. The CDR3 loop is CASSSLQALSTDTQYF. CDR3 coding DNA: TGTGCCAGCAGCTCCCTGCAGGCCCTAAGCACAGATACGCAGTATTTT.

The genes are TRBV6-2 or TRBV6-3 and TRBJ1-4, with D maybe TRBD1 (5 bases). The CDR3 length is 14 residues. Germline assignment: CDR1 MNHEY and CDR2 SVGEGT. The V end lost 2 bases, the J end lost 7 bases, and 11 bases lay between the germline ends. CDR3 sequence reads: CASSYGPGPEKLFF. CDR3 bases: TGTGCCAGCAGTTACGGGCCAGGGCCTGAAAAACTGTTTTTT.

The chain couples TRBV5-1 to TRBJ2-1; 11 bases fit TRBD1. Germline CDR1 SGHRS, CDR2 YFSETQ. This CDR3 is built from 15 residues. The junction had 2 bases not matched to a gene; V was cut back by 2 bases and J by 4 bases. The CDR3 DNA follows: TGCGCCAGCAGCTTAGGACAGGGGGCTTACAATGAGCAGTTCTTC. Amino acid sequence: CASSLGQGAYNEQFF.